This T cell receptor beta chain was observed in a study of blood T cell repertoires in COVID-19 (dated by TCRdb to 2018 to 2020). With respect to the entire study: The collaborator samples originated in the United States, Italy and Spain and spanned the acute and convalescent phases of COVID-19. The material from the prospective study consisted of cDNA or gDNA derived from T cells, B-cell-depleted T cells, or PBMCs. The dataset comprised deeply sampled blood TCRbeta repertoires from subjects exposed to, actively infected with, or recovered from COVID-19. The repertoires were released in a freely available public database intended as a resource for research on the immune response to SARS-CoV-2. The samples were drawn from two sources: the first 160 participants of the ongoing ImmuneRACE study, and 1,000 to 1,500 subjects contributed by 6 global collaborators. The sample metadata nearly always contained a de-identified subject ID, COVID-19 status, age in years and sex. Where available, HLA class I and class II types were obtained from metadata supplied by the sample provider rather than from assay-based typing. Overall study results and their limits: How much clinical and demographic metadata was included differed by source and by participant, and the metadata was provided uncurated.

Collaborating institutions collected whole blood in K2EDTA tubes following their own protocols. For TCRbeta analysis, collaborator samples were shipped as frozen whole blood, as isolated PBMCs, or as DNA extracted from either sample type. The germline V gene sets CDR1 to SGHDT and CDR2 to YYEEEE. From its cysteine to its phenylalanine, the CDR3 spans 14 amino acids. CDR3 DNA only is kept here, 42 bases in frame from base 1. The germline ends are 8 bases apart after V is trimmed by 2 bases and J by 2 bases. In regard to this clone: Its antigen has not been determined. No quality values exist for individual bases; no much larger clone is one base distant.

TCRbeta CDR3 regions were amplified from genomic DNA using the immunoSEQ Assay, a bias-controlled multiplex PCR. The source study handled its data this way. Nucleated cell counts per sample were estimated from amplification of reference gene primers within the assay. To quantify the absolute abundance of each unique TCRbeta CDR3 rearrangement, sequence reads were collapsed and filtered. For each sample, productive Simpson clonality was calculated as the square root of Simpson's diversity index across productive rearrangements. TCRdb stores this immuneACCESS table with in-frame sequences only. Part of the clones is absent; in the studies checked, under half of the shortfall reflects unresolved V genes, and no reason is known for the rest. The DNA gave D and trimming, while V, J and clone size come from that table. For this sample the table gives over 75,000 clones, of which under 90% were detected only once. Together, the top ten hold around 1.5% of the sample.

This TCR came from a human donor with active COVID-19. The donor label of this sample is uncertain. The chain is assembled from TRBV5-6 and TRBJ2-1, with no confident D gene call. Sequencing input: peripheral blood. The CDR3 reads CASSLIDTYNEQFF. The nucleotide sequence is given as TGTGCCAGCAGCTTAATAGATACCTACAATGAGCAGTTCTTC.